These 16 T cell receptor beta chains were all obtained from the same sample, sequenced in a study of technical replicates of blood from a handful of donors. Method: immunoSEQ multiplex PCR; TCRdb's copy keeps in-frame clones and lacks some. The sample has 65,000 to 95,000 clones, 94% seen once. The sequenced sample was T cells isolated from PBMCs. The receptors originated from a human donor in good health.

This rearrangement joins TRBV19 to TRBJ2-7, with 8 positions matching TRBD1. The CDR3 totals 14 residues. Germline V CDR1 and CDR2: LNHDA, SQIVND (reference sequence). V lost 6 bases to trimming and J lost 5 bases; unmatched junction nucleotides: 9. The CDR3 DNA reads TGTGCCAGTAGCCTGGGACAGGTAATCCACGAGCAGTACTTC. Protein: CASSLGQVIHEQYF.

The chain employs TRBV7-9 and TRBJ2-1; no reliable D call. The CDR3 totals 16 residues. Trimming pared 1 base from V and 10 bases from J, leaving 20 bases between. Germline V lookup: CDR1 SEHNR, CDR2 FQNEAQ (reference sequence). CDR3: CASSLEVVLDTREQFF. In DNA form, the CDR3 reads TGTGCCAGCAGCTTAGAGGTAGTCCTGGATACGCGGGAGCAGTTCTTC.

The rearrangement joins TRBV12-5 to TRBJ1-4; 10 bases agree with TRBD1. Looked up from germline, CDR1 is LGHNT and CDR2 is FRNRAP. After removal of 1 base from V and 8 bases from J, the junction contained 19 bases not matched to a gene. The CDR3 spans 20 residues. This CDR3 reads CASGLAWTGGSYRPGEKLFF. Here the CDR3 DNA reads TGTGCTAGTGGTTTGGCCTGGACAGGGGGAAGTTACCGTCCCGGAGAAAAACTGTTTTTT.

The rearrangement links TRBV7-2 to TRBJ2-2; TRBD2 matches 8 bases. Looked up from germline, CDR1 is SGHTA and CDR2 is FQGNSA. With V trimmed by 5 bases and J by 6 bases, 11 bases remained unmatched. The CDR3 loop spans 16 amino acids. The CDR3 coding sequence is TGTGCCAGCAGCGCAACCGGGACTAGAGTCCCCGGGGAGCTGTTTTTT. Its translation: CASSATGTRVPGELFF.

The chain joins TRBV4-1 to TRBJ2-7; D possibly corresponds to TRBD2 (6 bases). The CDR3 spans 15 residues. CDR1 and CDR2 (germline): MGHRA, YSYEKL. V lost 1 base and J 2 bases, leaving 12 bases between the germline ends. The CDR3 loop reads CASSQVLALAYEQYF. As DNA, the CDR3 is TGCGCCAGCAGCCAAGTTCTAGCGCTAGCCTACGAGCAGTACTTC.

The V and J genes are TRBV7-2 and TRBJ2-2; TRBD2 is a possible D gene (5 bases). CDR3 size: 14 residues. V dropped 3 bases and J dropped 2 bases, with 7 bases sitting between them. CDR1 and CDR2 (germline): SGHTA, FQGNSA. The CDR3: CASSLDLNTGELFF. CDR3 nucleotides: TGTGCCAGCAGCTTGGACTTAAACACCGGGGAGCTGTTTTTT.

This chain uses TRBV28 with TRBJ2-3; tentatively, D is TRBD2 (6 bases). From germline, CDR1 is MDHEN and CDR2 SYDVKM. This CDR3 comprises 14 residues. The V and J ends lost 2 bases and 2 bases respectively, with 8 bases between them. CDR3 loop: CASSLGGSTDTQYF. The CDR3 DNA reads TGTGCCAGCAGTTTAGGAGGGTCCACAGATACGCAGTATTTT.

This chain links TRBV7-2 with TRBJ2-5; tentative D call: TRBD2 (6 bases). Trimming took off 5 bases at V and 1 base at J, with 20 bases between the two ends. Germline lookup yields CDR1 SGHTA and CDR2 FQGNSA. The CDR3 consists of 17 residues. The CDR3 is CASSGRLGRRGQETQYF. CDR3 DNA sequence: TGTGCCAGCAGCGGAAGGTTAGGTAGGAGGGGCCAAGAGACCCAGTACTTC.

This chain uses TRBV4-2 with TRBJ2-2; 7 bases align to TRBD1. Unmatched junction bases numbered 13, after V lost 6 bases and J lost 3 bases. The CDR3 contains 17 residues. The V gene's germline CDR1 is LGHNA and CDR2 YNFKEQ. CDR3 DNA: TGTGCCAGCAGACTTAATCATGACAGGGTGGACACCGGGGAGCTGTTTTTT. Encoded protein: CASRLNHDRVDTGELFF.

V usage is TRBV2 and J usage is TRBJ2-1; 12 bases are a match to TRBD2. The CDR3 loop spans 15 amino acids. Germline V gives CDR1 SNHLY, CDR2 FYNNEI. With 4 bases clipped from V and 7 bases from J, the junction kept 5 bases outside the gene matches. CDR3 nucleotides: TGTGCCAGCAGTGGGCCTAGCGGGAGGGTGAATGAGCAGTTCTTC. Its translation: CASSGPSGRVNEQFF.

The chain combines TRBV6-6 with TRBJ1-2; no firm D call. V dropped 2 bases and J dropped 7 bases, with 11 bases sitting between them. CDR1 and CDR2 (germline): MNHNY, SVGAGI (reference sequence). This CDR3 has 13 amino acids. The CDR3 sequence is CASSYEVSGGYTF. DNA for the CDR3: TGTGCCAGCAGTTACGAGGTCTCCGGTGGCTACACCTTC.

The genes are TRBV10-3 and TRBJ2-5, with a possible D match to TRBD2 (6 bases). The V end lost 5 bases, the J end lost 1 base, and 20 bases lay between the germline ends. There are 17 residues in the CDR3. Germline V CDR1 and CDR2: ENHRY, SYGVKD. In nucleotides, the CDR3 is TGTGCCATCAGTACTAGTCGGGTGTCGGGACTCCAAGAGACCCAGTACTTC. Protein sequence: CAISTSRVSGLQETQYF.

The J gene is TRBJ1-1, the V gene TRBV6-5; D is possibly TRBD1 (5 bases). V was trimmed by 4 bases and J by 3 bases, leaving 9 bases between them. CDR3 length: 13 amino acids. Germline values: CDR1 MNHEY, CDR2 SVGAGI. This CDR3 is CASSSGHYTEAFF. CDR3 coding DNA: TGTGCCAGCAGTTCAGGACACTACACTGAAGCTTTCTTT.

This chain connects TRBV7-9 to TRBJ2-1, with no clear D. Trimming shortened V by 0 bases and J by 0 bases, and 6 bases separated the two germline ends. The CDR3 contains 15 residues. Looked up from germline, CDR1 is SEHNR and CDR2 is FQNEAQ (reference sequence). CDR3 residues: CASSLAYYSYNEQFF. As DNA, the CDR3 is TGTGCCAGCAGCTTAGCCTACTACTCCTACAATGAGCAGTTCTTC.

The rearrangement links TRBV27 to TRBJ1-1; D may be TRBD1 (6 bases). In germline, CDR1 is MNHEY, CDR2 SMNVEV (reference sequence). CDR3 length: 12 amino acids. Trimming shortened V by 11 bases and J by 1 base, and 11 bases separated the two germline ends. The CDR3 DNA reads TGTGCCGTGGGGGCCCCGAACACTGAAGCTTTCTTT. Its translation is CAVGAPNTEAFF.

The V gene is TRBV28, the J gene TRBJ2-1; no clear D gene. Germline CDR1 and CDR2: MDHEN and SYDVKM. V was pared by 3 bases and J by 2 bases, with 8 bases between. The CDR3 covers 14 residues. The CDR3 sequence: CASSFSPPYNEQFF. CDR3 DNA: TGTGCCAGCAGTTTTAGTCCCCCCTACAATGAGCAGTTCTTC.